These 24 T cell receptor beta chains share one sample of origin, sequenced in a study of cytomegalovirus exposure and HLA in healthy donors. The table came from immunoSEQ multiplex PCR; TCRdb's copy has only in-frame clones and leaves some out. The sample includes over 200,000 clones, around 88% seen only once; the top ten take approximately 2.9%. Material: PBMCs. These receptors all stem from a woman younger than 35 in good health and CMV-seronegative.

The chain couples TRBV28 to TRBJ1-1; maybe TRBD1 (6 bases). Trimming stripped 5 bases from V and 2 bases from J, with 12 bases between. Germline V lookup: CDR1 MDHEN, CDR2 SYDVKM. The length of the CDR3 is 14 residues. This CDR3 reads CASSKGTSNTEAFF. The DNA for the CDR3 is TGTGCCAGCAGTAAAGGGACAAGCAACACTGAAGCTTTCTTT.

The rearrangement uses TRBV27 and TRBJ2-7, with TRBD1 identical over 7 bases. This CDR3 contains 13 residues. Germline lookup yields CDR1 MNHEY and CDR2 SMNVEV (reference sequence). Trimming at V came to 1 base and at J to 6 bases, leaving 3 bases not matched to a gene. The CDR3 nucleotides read TGTGCCAGCAGTTTATGGGCAGGGGGCGAGCAGTACTTC. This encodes CASSLWAGGEQYF.

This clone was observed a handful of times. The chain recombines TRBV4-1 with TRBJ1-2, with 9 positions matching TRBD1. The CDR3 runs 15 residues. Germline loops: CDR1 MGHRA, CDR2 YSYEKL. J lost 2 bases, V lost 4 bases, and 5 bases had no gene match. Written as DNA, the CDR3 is TGCGCCAGCAGCCGGGAGGACAGGGGCAACTATGGCTACACCTTC. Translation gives CASSREDRGNYGYTF.

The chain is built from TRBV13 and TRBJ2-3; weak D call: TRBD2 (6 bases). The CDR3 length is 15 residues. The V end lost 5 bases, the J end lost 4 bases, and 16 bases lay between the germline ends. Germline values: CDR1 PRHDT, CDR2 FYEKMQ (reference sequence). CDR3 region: CASSRNGGAPDTQYF. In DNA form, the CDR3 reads TGTGCCAGCAGCCGAAATGGCGGGGCCCCAGATACGCAGTATTTT.

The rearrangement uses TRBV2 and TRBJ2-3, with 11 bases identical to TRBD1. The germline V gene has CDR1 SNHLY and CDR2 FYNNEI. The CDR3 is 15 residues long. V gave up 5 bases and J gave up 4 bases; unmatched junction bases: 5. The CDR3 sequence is CASSIWTGGPDTQYF. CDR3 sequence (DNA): TGTGCCAGCAGTATATGGACAGGGGGCCCAGATACGCAGTATTTT.

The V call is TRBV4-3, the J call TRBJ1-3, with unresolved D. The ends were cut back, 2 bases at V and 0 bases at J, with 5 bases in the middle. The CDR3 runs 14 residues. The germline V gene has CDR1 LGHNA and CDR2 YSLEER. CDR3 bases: TGCGCCAGCAGCCAATCCGGCTCTGGAAACACCATATATTTT. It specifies CASSQSGSGNTIYF.

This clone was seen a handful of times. The DNA for the CDR3 is TGTGCCAGCAGTCCGATCGGGGAGGACACTGAAGCTTTCTTT. Protein sequence: CASSPIGEDTEAFF. J is TRBJ1-1 and V is TRBV6-8; D not resolved. The length of the CDR3 is 14 residues. Germline loops: CDR1 MNHGY, CDR2 SAAAGT. The V and J ends lost 5 bases and 3 bases respectively, with 13 bases between them.

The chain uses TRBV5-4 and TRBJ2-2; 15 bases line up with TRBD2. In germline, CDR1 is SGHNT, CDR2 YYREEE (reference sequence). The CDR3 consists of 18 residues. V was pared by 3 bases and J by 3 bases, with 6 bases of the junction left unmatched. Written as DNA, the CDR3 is TGTGCCAGCAGCTCCCCGGGACTAGCGGGAGGTGACACCGGGGAGCTGTTTTTT. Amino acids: CASSSPGLAGGDTGELFF.

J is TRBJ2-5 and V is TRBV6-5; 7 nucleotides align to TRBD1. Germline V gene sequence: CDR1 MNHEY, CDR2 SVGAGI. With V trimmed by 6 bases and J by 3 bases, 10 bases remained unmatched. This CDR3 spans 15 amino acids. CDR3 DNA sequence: TGTGCCAGCAGCAGACCGGGACAGCTGGAAGAGACCCAGTACTTC. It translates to CASSRPGQLEETQYF.

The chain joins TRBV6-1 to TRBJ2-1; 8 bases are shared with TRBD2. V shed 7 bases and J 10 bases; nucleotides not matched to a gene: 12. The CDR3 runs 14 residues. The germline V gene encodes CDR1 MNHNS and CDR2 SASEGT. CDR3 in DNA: TGTGCCAGCAACGTGGCGGGAGGTAGCGGGGAGCAGTTCTTC. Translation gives CASNVAGGSGEQFF.

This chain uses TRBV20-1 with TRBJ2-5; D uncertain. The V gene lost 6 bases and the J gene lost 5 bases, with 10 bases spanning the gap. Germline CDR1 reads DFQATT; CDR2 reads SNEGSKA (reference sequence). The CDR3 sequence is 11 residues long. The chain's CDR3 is CSATFHETQYF. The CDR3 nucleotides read TGCAGTGCCACATTTCATGAGACCCAGTACTTC.

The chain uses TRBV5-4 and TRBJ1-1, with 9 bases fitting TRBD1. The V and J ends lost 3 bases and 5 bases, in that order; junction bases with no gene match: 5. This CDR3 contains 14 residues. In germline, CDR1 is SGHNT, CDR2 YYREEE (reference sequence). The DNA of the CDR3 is TGTGCCAGCAGCTGGAGACAGGGGGTTACTGAAGCTTTCTTT. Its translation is CASSWRQGVTEAFF. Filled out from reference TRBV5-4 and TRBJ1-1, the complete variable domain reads ETGVTQSPTHLIKTRGQQVTLRCSSQSGHNTVSWYQQALGQGPQFIFQYYREEENGRGNFPPRFSGLQFPNYSSELNVNALELDDSALYLCASSWRQGVTEAFFGQGTRLTVV.

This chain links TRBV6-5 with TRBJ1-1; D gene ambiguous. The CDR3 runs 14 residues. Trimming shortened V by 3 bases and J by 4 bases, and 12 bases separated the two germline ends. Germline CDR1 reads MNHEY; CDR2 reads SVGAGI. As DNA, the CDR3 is TGTGCCAGCAGTTATCGTCGCGTCGGCACTGAAGCTTTCTTT. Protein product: CASSYRRVGTEAFF.

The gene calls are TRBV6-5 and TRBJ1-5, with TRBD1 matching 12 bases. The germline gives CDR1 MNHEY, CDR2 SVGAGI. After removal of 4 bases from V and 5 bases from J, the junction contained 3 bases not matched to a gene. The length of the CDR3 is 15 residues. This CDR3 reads CASSSGQGADQPQHF. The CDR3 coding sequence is TGTGCCAGCAGTTCGGGACAGGGGGCAGATCAGCCCCAGCATTTT.

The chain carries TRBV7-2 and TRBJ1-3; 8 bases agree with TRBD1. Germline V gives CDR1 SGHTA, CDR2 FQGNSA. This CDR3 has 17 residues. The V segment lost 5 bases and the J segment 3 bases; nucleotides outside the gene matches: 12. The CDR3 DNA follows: TGTGCCAGCAGCCCCGCCGGCAGGGGGCTGTATGGAAACACCATATATTTT. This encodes CASSPAGRGLYGNTIYF.

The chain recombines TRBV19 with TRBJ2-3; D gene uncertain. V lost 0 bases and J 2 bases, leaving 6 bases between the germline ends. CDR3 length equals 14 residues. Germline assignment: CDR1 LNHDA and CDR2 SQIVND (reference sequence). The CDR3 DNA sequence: TGTGCCAGTAGTATAGAGGGCTCCACAGATACGCAGTATTTT. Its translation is CASSIEGSTDTQYF.

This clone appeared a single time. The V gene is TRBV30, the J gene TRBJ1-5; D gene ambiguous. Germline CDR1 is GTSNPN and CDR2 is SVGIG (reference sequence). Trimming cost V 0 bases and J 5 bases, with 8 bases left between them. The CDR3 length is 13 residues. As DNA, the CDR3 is TGTGCCTGGAGTGTTGGCGGAGATCAGCCCCAGCATTTT. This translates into CAWSVGGDQPQHF.

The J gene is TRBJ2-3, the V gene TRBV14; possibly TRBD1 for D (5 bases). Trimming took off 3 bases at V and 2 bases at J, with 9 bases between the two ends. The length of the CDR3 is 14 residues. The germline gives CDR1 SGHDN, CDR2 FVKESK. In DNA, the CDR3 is TGTGCCAGCAGCCATATGGACAACACAGATACGCAGTATTTT. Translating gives CASSHMDNTDTQYF.

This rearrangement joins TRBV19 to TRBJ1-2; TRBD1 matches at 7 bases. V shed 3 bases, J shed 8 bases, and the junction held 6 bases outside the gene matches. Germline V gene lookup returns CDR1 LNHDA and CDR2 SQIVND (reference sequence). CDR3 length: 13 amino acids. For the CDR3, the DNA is TGTGCCAGTAGTATCCGACAGGGAGAAGGCTACACCTTC. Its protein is CASSIRQGEGYTF.

CDR3 in DNA: TGTGCCAGCAGCCGAGGCGGACTAGCGGGAGGGCCGTGGGAGCAGTACTTC. Protein sequence: CASSRGGLAGGPWEQYF. The chain carries TRBV11-1 and TRBJ2-7, with TRBD2 matching 15 bases. There are 17 residues in the CDR3. J lost 7 bases, V lost 5 bases, and 12 bases had no gene match. Germline CDR1 reads SGHAT; CDR2 reads FQDESV (reference sequence).

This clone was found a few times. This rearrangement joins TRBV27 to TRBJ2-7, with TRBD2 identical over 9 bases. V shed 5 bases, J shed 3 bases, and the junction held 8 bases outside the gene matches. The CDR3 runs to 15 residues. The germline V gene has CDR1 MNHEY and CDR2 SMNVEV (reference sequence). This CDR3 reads CASSPRLADLYEQYF. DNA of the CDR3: TGTGCCAGCAGTCCCAGACTAGCGGACCTCTACGAGCAGTACTTC.

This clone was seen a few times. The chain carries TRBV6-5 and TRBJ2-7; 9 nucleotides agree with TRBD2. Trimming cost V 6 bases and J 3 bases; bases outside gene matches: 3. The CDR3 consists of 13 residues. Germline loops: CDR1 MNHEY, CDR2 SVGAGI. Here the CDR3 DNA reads TGTGCCAGCAGGACTAGCGGCGTCTACGAGCAGTACTTC. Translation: CASRTSGVYEQYF.

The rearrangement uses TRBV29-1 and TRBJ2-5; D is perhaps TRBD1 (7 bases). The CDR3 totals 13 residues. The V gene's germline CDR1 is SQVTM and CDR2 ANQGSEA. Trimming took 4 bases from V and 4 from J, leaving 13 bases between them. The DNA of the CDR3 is TGCAGCGTTGCCCGACAGGGAGGAGAGACCCAGTACTTC. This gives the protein CSVARQGGETQYF.

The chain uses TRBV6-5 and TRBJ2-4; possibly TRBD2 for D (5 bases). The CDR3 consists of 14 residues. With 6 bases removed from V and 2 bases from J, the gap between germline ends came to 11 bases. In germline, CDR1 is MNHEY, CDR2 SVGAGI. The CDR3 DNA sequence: TGTGCCAGCAGAGCCCGGGAAACCAAAAACATTCAGTACTTC. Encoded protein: CASRARETKNIQYF.